This T cell receptor beta chain came from a study of blood T cells in healthy people across ages. For the second PCR, which ran for 7 to 11 cycles, a sample-barcoded 5' primer and a J-beta primer mix were used. TCRdb analysed the 5' RACE reads with MiXCR anew, one entry per CDR3 protein. The sample comprises 1,500,000 or so distinct CDR3 sequences, approximately 43% of which are singletons, and roughly 3.7% rests with the top ten. V was clipped by 4 bases and J by 5 bases, with 14 bases between them. This CDR3 comprises 14 residues. From germline, CDR1 is MNHNS and CDR2 SASEGT. The sample was blood. The receptor was isolated from a young woman in good health. This chain links TRBV6-1 with TRBJ1-2, with unresolved D. In DNA form, the CDR3 reads TGTGCCAGCAGTGGAGGGATATGGATGTATGGCTACACCTTC. This translates into CASSGGIWMYGYTF.